Each of the 13 T cell receptor beta chains below was sequenced from the same sample in a study of cytomegalovirus exposure and HLA in healthy donors. PCR was performed using 60 Vbeta and 13 Jbeta primers. Clones were sequenced by immunoSEQ multiplex PCR, and TCRdb holds only the in-frame ones, with some missing. The sample carries some 120,000 clones, approximately 80% recorded once. The source material was PBMCs. These TCRs come from a middle-aged man in good health and CMV-seronegative.

On this clone itself: A junction boundary mismatches the germline segment, possibly from a read error. V and J are TRBV15 and TRBJ1-3; D remains ambiguous. Germline CDR1 LNHNV, CDR2 YYDKDF (reference sequence). CDR3 length: 15 residues. CDR3: CATSGDGFSGNTIYF. The DNA of the CDR3 is TGTGCCACCAGCGGAGACGGTTTCTCTGGAAACACCATATATTTT.

This clone was observed a few times. The chain joins TRBV11-3 to TRBJ2-3; a weak D match, TRBD1 (5 bases). This CDR3 spans 12 amino acids. Between the trimmed V and J ends, which lost 4 bases and 5 bases, there was a span of 7 bases. Looked up from germline, CDR1 is SGHNT and CDR2 is YENEEA. The CDR3 protein is CASSYDRDTQYF. CDR3 bases: TGTGCCAGCAGCTACGACAGAGATACGCAGTATTTT. Complete variable domain (other parts from reference TRBV11-3 and TRBJ2-3): EAGVVQSPRYKIIEKKQPVAFWCNPISGHNTLYWYLQNLGQGPELLIRYENEEAVDDSQLPKDRFSAERLKGVDSTLKIQPAELGDSAVYLCASSYDRDTQYFGPGTRLTVL.

The gene calls are TRBV2 and TRBJ2-5, with unresolved D. The J call may be mistaken, given a closer DNA end match to TRBJ2-7. The CDR3 spans 12 residues. Germline loops: CDR1 SNHLY, CDR2 FYNNEI. The DNA of the CDR3 is TGTGCCAGCAGTGAACAGCAGAGCGAGCAGTACTTC. Amino acid sequence: CASSEQQSEQYF.

This clone turned up a few times. This chain connects TRBV6-6 to TRBJ1-3; D call uncertain. Germline V gene lookup returns CDR1 MNHNY and CDR2 SVGAGI (reference sequence). There are 16 residues in the CDR3. Between the trimmed V and J ends, which lost 6 bases and 0 bases, there was a span of 15 bases. The CDR3 sequence is CASSRLNQVSGNTIYF. CDR3 nucleotides: TGTGCCAGCAGCCGCCTAAACCAAGTCTCTGGAAACACCATATATTTT.

The chain recombines TRBV9 with TRBJ1-2; 8 bases agree with TRBD1. With V trimmed by 0 bases and J by 0 bases, 13 bases remained unmatched. CDR1 is SGDLS, CDR2 YYNGEE, per germline. The CDR3 spans 19 residues. The CDR3 sequence: CASSVGAGGGLPTNYGYTF. CDR3 DNA sequence: TGTGCCAGCAGCGTAGGTGCAGGGGGCGGACTACCGACTAACTATGGCTACACCTTC.

The genes are TRBV4-1 and TRBJ1-2, with TRBD1 as a possible D gene (6 bases). V was cut by 3 bases and J by 4 bases, with 15 bases left in between. The CDR3 totals 15 residues. Looked up from germline, CDR1 is MGHRA and CDR2 is YSYEKL. The CDR3 bases are TGCGCCAGCAGCCAGGACGGGGACACCGGCTATGGCTACACCTTC. This codes for CASSQDGDTGYGYTF.

This clone has just one count. This sequence joins TRBV7-2 and TRBJ1-2; D is undetermined. V lost 1 base to trimming and J lost 5 bases, with 11 bases between them. Per germline, CDR1 SGHTA and CDR2 FQGNSA. The CDR3 is made up of 14 amino acids. CDR3 residues: CASSLDIVEYGYTF. CDR3 nucleotide sequence: TGTGCCAGCAGCTTAGATATCGTCGAGTATGGCTACACCTTC.

This clone was recorded once. This rearrangement joins TRBV25-1 to TRBJ2-7; D not certain. V lost 6 bases, J lost 3 bases, and 12 bases lay in between. The CDR3 is made up of 13 amino acids. CDR1 is MGHDK and CDR2 is SYGVNS in the germline V gene. CDR3 amino acids: CASRSWAGYEQYF. CDR3 sequence (DNA): TGTGCCAGCAGGTCTTGGGCTGGCTACGAGCAGTACTTC.

A single count supports this clone. This chain uses TRBV7-9 with TRBJ1-3; TRBD1 is a possible D gene (6 bases). Trimming pared 4 bases from V and 8 bases from J, leaving 12 bases between. In germline, CDR1 is SEHNR, CDR2 FQNEAQ (reference sequence). The CDR3 has 13 residues. CDR3 in amino acids: CASSWGQEDTIYF. CDR3 bases: TGTGCCAGCAGCTGGGGACAAGAGGACACCATATATTTT.

The CDR3 coding sequence is TGTGCCAGCAGCTCTACTAGCGGGGCCTACGAGCAGTACTTC. Protein product: CASSSTSGAYEQYF. J is TRBJ2-7 and V is TRBV7-2; TRBD2 matches 10 bases. The ends lost 4 bases at V and 2 bases at J; junction bases unmatched: 2. The CDR3 consists of 14 residues. The V gene's germline CDR1 is SGHTA and CDR2 FQGNSA.

The rearrangement uses TRBV12-5 and TRBJ2-2, with D uncertain. Germline V gives CDR1 LGHNT, CDR2 FRNRAP. The CDR3 covers 11 residues. Trimming took 2 bases from V and 8 from J, leaving 3 bases between them. The CDR3 DNA sequence: TGTGCTAGTGGTTTGTTAGGGGAGCTGTTTTTT. Its translation: CASGLLGELFF.

The chain uses TRBV10-3 and TRBJ1-6, with D perhaps TRBD1 (6 bases). V was shortened by 6 bases and J by 0 bases, with 15 bases between the two germline ends. The CDR3 covers 17 residues. CDR1 ENHRY and CDR2 SYGVKD come from the germline V gene. The CDR3 protein is CAIREEQGRSYNSPLHF. CDR3 DNA sequence: TGTGCCATCAGGGAAGAACAGGGCCGCTCCTATAATTCACCCCTCCACTTT.

The chain is built from TRBV18 and TRBJ1-1, with D possibly being TRBD1 (5 bases). The V end was cut by 3 bases, the J end by 3 bases, with 5 bases between. The CDR3 totals 12 residues. In germline, CDR1 is KGHSH, CDR2 LQKENI. The CDR3 sequence is CASSPRDTEAFF. CDR3 coding DNA: TGTGCCAGCTCACCCAGGGACACTGAAGCTTTCTTT.